These T cell receptor beta chains were read from a single sample in a study of OX40 agonist ivuxolimab in advanced cancers. TCRdb's table, derived via immunoSEQ multiplex PCR, lists solely in-frame clones and lacks some. The repertoire has around 39,000 clones, roughly 82% of them found once; the top ten carry about 1.7%. Sequenced here: CD4+ or CD8+ T cells sorted from blood, sampled in a trial of the OX40 agonist ivuxolimab. The receptors here all came from an adult with an advanced solid tumor such as melanoma, head and neck, liver or kidney cancer. The CDR3 runs from the conserved cysteine through the conserved F or W. A D gene is named only where the DNA matches it firmly.

D	J	V	DNA	CDR3
.	TRBJ2-2	TRBV6-6	TGTGCCAGCAGATTAGACTACAACACCGGGGAGCTGTTTTTT	CASRLDYNTGELFF
TRBD1	TRBJ1-5	TRBV4-3	TGCGCCAGCAGCCAAGAGGTGGGAGGGACAGGGAACAATCAGCCCCAGCATTTT	CASSQEVGGTGNNQPQHF
.	TRBJ1-2	TRBV5-6	TGTGCCAGCAGCTTGGCGCGTCTGTACCATGGCTACACCTTC	CASSLARLYHGYTF
.	TRBJ2-3	TRBV5-1	TGCGCCAGCAGCTCGAGCACAGATACGCAGTATTTT	CASSSSTDTQYF
TRBD2	TRBJ2-1	TRBV5-6	TGTGCCAGCAGCTGGATAACTAGCGGGGGATACAATGAGCAGTTCTTC	CASSWITSGGYNEQFF
.	TRBJ2-3	TRBV11-2	TGTGCCAGCAGCCCCCTCCTCGTGTCAGATACGCAGTATTTT	CASSPLLVSDTQYF
.	TRBJ2-3	TRBV5-1	TGCGCCAGCAGCTCCCGGGTAGCTAGCACAGATACGCAGTATTTT	CASSSRVASTDTQYF
TRBD1	TRBJ1-6	TRBV5-1	TGCGCCAGCAGCTTGGGGGACAGCTCCTATAATTCACCCCTCCACTTT	CASSLGDSSYNSPLHF
.	TRBJ1-4	TRBV19	TGTGCCAGTAGTATTCCAGGGCGGAGAAGAGAAAAACTGTTTTTT	CASSIPGRRREKLFF
.	TRBJ2-3	TRBV6-5	TGTGCCAGCAGTAGCGTGAATACGCAGTATTTT	CASSSVNTQYF
.	TRBJ2-3	TRBV29-1	TGCAGCGTTCCCACGGGGGCAGACCCGCAGTATTTT	CSVPTGADPQYF
.	TRBJ1-5	TRBV12-5	TGTGCTAGTGGTTTGGGGGACACCAACAATCAGCCCCAGCATTTT	CASGLGDTNNQPQHF
.	TRBJ1-2	TRBV19	TGTGCCAGTACAGGAGAGGGTCGGGGCTACACCTTC	CASTGEGRGYTF
.	TRBJ2-5	TRBV14	TGTGCCAGCAGCCGGACCATGGAGACCCAGTACTTC	CASSRTMETQYF
TRBD1	TRBJ2-1	TRBV7-9	TGTGCCAGCAGCTTACAGGGACAGACTATCTACAATGAGCAGTTCTTC	CASSLQGQTIYNEQFF
.	TRBJ2-3	TRBV4-3	TGCGCCAGCAGCCAAGAAGTGGGGCGGGGTACGCAGTATTTT	CASSQEVGRGTQYF
TRBD1	TRBJ2-7	TRBV19	TGTGCCAGTAGTATTGGTTTAGGGACAGGTCGCGACGAGCAGTACTTC	CASSIGLGTGRDEQYF
TRBD1	TRBJ2-7	TRBV27	TGTGCCAGCAGACTCGGACAGGTGGGAGAGCAGTACTTC	CASRLGQVGEQYF
.	TRBJ1-3	TRBV6-5	TGTGCCAGCAGTTATTTGGGGGGCAATAGGAGAAACACCATATATTTT	CASSYLGGNRRNTIYF
.	TRBJ2-6	TRBV5-1	TGCGCCAGCAGCTTGAGTGGAACTGGGGCCAACGTCCTGACTTTC	CASSLSGTGANVLTF
.	TRBJ1-2	TRBV7-2	TGTGCCAGCAGCTTAAACAGGGAATATGGCTACACCTTC	CASSLNREYGYTF
.	TRBJ1-3	TRBV11-2	TGTGCCAGCAGCTTAGTGATGGGTCGTGGGACCATATATTTT	CASSLVMGRGTIYF
.	TRBJ1-6	TRBV6-6	TGTGCCAGCGGGGCGAGCGGCTATAATTCACCCCTCCACTTT	CASGASGYNSPLHF
.	TRBJ1-2	TRBV6-1	TGTGCCAGCGGTAGAGCGTCTAACTATGGCTACACCTTC	CASGRASNYGYTF
.	TRBJ1-3	TRBV6-6	TGTGCCAGCAGTGCAAGCCTCTCTGGAAACACCATATATTTT	CASSASLSGNTIYF
.	TRBJ2-1	TRBV11-2	TGTGCCAGCACCATCTTAGGTGGTCGGGACACGTATGAGCAGTTCTTC	CASTILGGRDTYEQFF